This T cell receptor beta chain was sequenced for a study of blood T cell repertoires in COVID-19. The V gene end was trimmed by 6 bases and the J gene end by 4 bases; junction bases not matched to a gene: 7. In germline, CDR1 is MRHNA, CDR2 SNTAGT. This CDR3 has 14 residues. Only in-frame clones appear in the TCRdb table, and some are missing; sequencing was by immunoSEQ multiplex PCR. The table records 40,000 to 45,000 clones, 70% to 90% of them present only once. This chain joins TRBV6-4 and TRBJ1-1; 8 nucleotides align to TRBD1. The receptor was isolated from a human donor in a cohort sampled during active COVID-19. Material: peripheral blood. The CDR3 here is CASSKTGVITEAFF. The CDR3 nucleotides read TGTGCCAGCAGCAAGACAGGGGTCATCACTGAAGCTTTCTTT.